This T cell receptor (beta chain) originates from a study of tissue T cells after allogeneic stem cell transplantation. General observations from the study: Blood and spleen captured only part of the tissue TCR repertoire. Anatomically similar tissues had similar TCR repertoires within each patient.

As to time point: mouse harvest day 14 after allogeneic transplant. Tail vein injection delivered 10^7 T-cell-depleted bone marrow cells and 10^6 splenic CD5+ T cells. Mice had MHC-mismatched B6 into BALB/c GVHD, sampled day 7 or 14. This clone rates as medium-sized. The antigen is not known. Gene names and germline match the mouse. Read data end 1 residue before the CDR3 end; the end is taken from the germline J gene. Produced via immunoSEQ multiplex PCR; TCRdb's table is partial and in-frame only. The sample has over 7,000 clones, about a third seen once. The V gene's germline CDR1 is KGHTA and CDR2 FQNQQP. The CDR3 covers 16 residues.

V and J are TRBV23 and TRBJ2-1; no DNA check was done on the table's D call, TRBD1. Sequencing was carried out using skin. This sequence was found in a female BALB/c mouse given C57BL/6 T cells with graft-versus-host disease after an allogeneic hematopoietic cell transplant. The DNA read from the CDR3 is TGCTCCAGCAGTCAATCGAAGGGGGCCAACTATGCTGAGCAGTTC. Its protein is CSSSQSKGANYAEQF. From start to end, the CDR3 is CSSSQSKGANYAEQFF.